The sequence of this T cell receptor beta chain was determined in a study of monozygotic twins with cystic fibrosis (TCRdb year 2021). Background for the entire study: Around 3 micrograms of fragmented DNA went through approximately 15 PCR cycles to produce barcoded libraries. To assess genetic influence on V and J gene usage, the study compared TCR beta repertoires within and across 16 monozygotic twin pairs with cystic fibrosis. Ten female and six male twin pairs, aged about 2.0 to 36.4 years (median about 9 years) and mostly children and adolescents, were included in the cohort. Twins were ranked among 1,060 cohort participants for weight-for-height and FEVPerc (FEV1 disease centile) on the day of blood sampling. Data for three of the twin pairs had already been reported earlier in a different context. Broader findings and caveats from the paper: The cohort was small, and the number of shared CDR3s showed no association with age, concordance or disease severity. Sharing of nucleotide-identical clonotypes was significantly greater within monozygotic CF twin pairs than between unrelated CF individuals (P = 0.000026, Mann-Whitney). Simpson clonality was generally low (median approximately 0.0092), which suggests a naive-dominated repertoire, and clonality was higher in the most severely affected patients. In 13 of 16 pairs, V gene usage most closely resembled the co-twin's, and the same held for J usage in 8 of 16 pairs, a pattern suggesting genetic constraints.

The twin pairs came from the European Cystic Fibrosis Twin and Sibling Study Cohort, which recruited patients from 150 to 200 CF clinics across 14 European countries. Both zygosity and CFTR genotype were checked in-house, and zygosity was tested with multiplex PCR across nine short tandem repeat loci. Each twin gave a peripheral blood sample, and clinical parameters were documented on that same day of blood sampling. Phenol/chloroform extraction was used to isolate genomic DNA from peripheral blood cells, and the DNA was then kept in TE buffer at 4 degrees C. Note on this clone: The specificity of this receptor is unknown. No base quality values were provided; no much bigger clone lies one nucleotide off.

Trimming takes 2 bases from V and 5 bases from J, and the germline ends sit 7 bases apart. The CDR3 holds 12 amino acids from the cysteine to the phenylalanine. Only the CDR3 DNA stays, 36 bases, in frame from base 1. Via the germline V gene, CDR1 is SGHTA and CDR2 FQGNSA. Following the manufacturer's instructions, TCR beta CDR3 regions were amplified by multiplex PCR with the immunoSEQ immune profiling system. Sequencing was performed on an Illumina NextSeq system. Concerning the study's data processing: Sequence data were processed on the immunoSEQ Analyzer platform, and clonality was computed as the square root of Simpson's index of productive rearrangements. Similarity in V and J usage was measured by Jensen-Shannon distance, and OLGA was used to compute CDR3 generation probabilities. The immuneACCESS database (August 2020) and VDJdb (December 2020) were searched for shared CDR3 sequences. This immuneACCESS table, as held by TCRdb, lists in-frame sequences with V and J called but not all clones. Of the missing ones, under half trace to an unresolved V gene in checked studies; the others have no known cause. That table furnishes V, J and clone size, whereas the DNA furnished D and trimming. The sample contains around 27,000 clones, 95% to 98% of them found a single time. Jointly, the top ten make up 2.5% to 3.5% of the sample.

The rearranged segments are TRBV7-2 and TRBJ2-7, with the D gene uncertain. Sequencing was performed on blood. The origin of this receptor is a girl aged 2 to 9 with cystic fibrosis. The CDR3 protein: CASSLRYNEQYF. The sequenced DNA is TGTGCCAGCAGCTTAAGGTACAACGAGCAGTACTTC.